This T cell receptor (beta chain) emerged from a study of cytomegalovirus exposure and HLA in healthy donors. The PCR made use of 60 Vbeta and 13 Jbeta primers. Generated by immunoSEQ multiplex PCR, the TCRdb table keeps only in-frame clones and is missing some. The top ten clones hold less than 2% of a sample with around 130,000 clones, approximately 72% of them seen once. The CDR3 length is 14 residues. Looked up from germline, CDR1 is MDHEN and CDR2 is SYDVKM. The V and J ends lost 6 bases and 6 bases respectively, with 15 bases between them. This clonotype originated in a man between 18 and 29 years old in good health and CMV-seronegative. Sequencing used PBMCs. This chain links TRBV28 with TRBJ2-1, with a possible D match to TRBD2 (5 bases). CDR3 residues: CASSSGVFPNEQFF. In nucleotides, the CDR3 is TGTGCCAGCAGCTCCGGGGTATTTCCCAATGAGCAGTTCTTC. Full variable domain (remainder filled in from reference TRBV28 and TRBJ2-1): DVKVTQSSRYLVKRTGEKVFLECVQDMDHENMFWYRQDPGLGLRLIYFSYDVKMKEKGDIPEGYSVSREKKERFSLILESASTNQTSMYLCASSSGVFPNEQFFGPGTRLTVL.